Given below is one T cell receptor (beta chain) in context. Its target is unknown. The data originate from a study of beta chain features in type 1 diabetes. Study at large: When patients were set against healthy donors, age, gender and cell yields were similar.

Study results and limitations: Any HLA effect on TCRB rearrangement was left unresolved by small sub-analyses.

The germline CDR1 and CDR2 sequences are SEHNR and FQNEAQ (reference sequence). The V and J ends lost 3 bases and 10 bases respectively, with 15 bases between them. This CDR3 contains 14 residues. What was sequenced were expressed TCRB transcripts, since all of the isolated RNA had been reverse transcribed. Clones were sequenced by immunoSEQ multiplex PCR, and TCRdb holds only the in-frame ones, with some missing. The table includes around 300,000 clones, more than 9.5% detected once. The sequenced material came from naive CD4+ T cells from blood. The source is a woman in her twenties or thirties in good health. This chain joins TRBV7-9 and TRBJ1-4; D gene unclear. This CDR3 reads CASSFAVPGGKLFF. CDR3 DNA: TGTGCCAGCAGCTTCGCGGTCCCTGGCGGAAAACTGTTTTTT.